The 32 T cell receptor beta chains given below trace back to one sample, sequenced in a study of shared clonotypes between healthy human individuals (dated by TCRdb to the early 2020s). The library was built by means of the immunoSEQ multiplex PCR assay. TCRdb holds this immuneACCESS table with in-frame rearrangements only. Some clones are missing; in checked studies, unresolved V genes explain under half, and the rest has no known cause. This sample holds 110,000 or so clones; about 67% were observed only once. Around 23% of the sample lies in the top ten. Sequences were obtained from memory CD8+ T cells sorted from blood. Read against the paper, the sample's cell subset or site label means: CD45RO+ cells pooled with CCR7-negative TemRA cells. The receptors here all came from a woman under 40 in good health.

The chain employs TRBV6-6 and TRBJ2-1; D could derive from TRBD1 or TRBD2 (5 bases each). The V and J ends lost 5 bases and 7 bases respectively, with 15 bases between them. Germline loops: CDR1 MNHNY, CDR2 SVGAGI (reference sequence). This CDR3 has 14 amino acids. CDR3 in amino acids: CASSEGREGNEQFF. For the CDR3, the DNA is TGTGCCAGCAGTGAGGGCAGGGAAGGGAATGAGCAGTTCTTC.

The chain has TRBV25-1 and TRBJ1-4; D is possibly TRBD1 (6 bases). The CDR3 consists of 16 residues. Germline CDR1 reads MGHDK; CDR2 reads SYGVNS. The V end was cut by 1 base, the J end by 0 bases, with 9 bases between. Here the CDR3 DNA reads TGTGCCAGCAGTGAATCGGCAGGGGCAACTAATGAAAAACTGTTTTTT. Translated, it gives CASSESAGATNEKLFF.

This clone showed up just once. The chain recombines TRBV10-3 with TRBJ2-1; D ambiguous. Trimming stripped 5 bases from V and 6 bases from J, with 5 bases between. This CDR3 is built from 11 residues. Germline V gene data show CDR1 as ENHRY and CDR2 as SYGVKD. The CDR3 region is CAISRGNEQFF. DNA for the CDR3: TGTGCCATCAGTCGCGGCAATGAGCAGTTCTTC.

The chain links TRBV30 to TRBJ2-1; 8 nucleotides line up with TRBD2. The CDR3 is 13 residues long. Germline V gene data show CDR1 as GTSNPN and CDR2 as SVGIG (reference sequence). V gave up 4 bases and J gave up 8 bases; unmatched junction bases: 7. DNA for the CDR3: TGTGCCTGGACCAGCGGGAGAGAGGATGAGCAGTTCTTC. Its protein product is CAWTSGREDEQFF.

In this sample, this clone turned up many times. The chain recombines TRBV27 with TRBJ2-6, with D possibly being TRBD1 (6 bases). V was clipped by 8 bases and J by 1 base, with 15 bases between them. The CDR3 covers 16 residues. Germline loops: CDR1 MNHEY, CDR2 SMNVEV (reference sequence). CDR3: CASGGRGGSGANVLTF. The CDR3 DNA reads as TGTGCCAGCGGGGGCAGGGGCGGATCTGGGGCCAACGTCCTGACTTTC.

V is TRBV10-3 and J is TRBJ1-2; D is ambiguous. Germline CDR1 ENHRY, CDR2 SYGVKD. Trimming cost V 3 bases and J 3 bases, with 8 bases left between them. The CDR3 totals 13 residues. The CDR3 bases are TGTGCCATCAGTGACGACTTCTACTATGGCTACACCTTC. Residues: CAISDDFYYGYTF.

V and J are TRBV7-8 and TRBJ2-7, with 9 bases fitting TRBD1. There are 14 residues in the CDR3. Germline CDR1 is SGHVS and CDR2 is FQNEAQ. Germline trimming cut 5 bases from V and 4 bases from J; bases unmatched to any gene: 6. The CDR3 coding sequence is TGTGCCAGCAGCCTACAGGGGGCTTCGTACGAGCAGTACTTC. Amino acid sequence: CASSLQGASYEQYF.

This clone was observed once. The V call is TRBV2, the J call TRBJ2-3; no clear D. This CDR3 comprises 13 residues. The germline V gene has CDR1 SNHLY and CDR2 FYNNEI. Trimming took off 7 bases at V and 0 bases at J, with 8 bases between the two ends. CDR3 amino acids: CASIRLSTDTQYF. In DNA form, the CDR3 reads TGTGCCAGCATCAGGCTGAGCACAGATACGCAGTATTTT.

The J gene is TRBJ2-7, the V gene TRBV28; 11 nucleotides match TRBD2. The CDR3 consists of 16 residues. The junction had 9 bases not matched to a gene; V was cut back by 5 bases and J by 3 bases. Germline-derived CDR1 and CDR2 are MDHEN and SYDVKM. The CDR3 spells CASSKTGTSGYYEQYF. CDR3 in DNA: TGTGCCAGCAGTAAAACCGGGACTAGCGGATACTACGAGCAGTACTTC.

By share, this clone ranks as medium-sized. J is TRBJ2-3 and V is TRBV6-4; 12 positions match TRBD2. The CDR3 consists of 14 residues. The germline V gene has CDR1 MRHNA and CDR2 SNTAGT. V shed 5 bases, J shed 4 bases, and the junction held 1 base outside the gene matches. The CDR3 loop is CASSLAGGADTQYF. The CDR3 region has the DNA TGTGCCAGCAGTCTAGCGGGAGGGGCAGATACGCAGTATTTT.

This clone was seen a handful of times. This chain links TRBV25-1 with TRBJ2-4; 9 bases align to TRBD1. There are 17 residues in the CDR3. Losses at the gene ends were 8 bases for V and 0 bases for J; bases not matched to a gene: 11. CDR1 MGHDK and CDR2 SYGVNS come from the germline V gene. The CDR3 region has the DNA TGTGCCAGCCCTACCGGGACAGGGATTCTAGCCAAAAACATTCAGTACTTC. This gives the protein CASPTGTGILAKNIQYF.

The J gene is TRBJ2-7, the V gene TRBV5-1, with D perhaps TRBD1 (6 bases). Germline CDR1 is SGHRS and CDR2 is YFSETQ. The germline V and J ends were trimmed by 0 bases and 0 bases, with 16 bases remaining between them. This CDR3 region has 17 residues. This CDR3 reads CASSLVYSTGSSYEQYF. In DNA form, the CDR3 reads TGCGCCAGCAGCTTGGTATATTCGACAGGAAGCTCCTACGAGCAGTACTTC.

The chain carries TRBV7-9 and TRBJ2-3; 8 bases agree with TRBD2. The V segment lost 5 bases and the J segment 4 bases; nucleotides outside the gene matches: 14. The germline V gene has CDR1 SEHNR and CDR2 FQNEAQ (reference sequence). The CDR3 runs to 17 residues. CDR3 protein: CASSPHLTSGGADTQYF. The DNA for the CDR3 is TGTGCCAGCAGCCCCCACCTAACTAGCGGCGGGGCAGATACGCAGTATTTT.

V usage is TRBV19 and J usage is TRBJ1-6; 7 bases fit TRBD1. The CDR3 runs 13 residues. The ends lost 6 bases at V and 10 bases at J; junction bases unmatched: 6. CDR1 and CDR2 from the germline V gene are LNHDA and SQIVND (reference sequence). The CDR3 bases are TGTGCCAGTAGCGGACAGGTTCGCTCACCCCTCCACTTT. Translated: CASSGQVRSPLHF. The entire variable domain, with the rest obtained from reference TRBV19 and TRBJ1-6, is as follows: DGGITQSPKYLFRKEGQNVTLSCEQNLNHDAMYWYRQDPGQGLRLIYYSQIVNDFQKGDIAEGYSVSREKKESFPLTVTSAQKNPTAFYLCASSGQVRSPLHFGNGTRLTVT.

The chain couples TRBV28 to TRBJ2-7; the D gene is possibly TRBD2 (5 bases). Per germline, CDR1 MDHEN and CDR2 SYDVKM. The CDR3 extends over 15 amino acids. V lost 4 bases, J lost 2 bases, and 15 bases lay in between. In DNA, the CDR3 is TGTGCCAGCAGTTACACGGGAACCCAGGCCTACGAGCAGTACTTC. It translates to CASSYTGTQAYEQYF.

V gene TRBV5-4 combines with J gene TRBJ1-1, with 10 bases that match TRBD1. Germline CDR1 SGHNT, CDR2 YYREEE (reference sequence). This CDR3 contains 16 residues. V trimming: 4 bases; J trimming: 3 bases; junction bases outside the gene matches: 9. The CDR3 sequence: CASSQGQGRWDTEAFF. DNA of the CDR3: TGTGCCAGCAGCCAGGGACAGGGGAGGTGGGACACTGAAGCTTTCTTT.

About this clone: At one end, the junction sequence differs from germline, possibly due to a read error. This chain connects TRBV7-8 to TRBJ2-7; no reliable D call. This CDR3 spans 13 amino acids. Germline V gene data show CDR1 as SGHVS and CDR2 as FQNEAQ. This CDR3 is CASSLGTSDEQYF. CDR3 bases: TGTGCCAGCAGCTTAGGGACCTCCGACGAGCAGTACTTC.

The chain links TRBV11-3 to TRBJ2-2; D not certain. CDR3 length: 15 residues. Trimming cost V 5 bases and J 6 bases, with 16 bases left between them. Germline CDR1 SGHNT, CDR2 YENEEA. Written as DNA, the CDR3 is TGTGCCAGCAGCCCATTGGGCGGCCACTCCGGGGAGCTGTTTTTT. Its protein is CASSPLGGHSGELFF.

This clone was seen only a few times. This chain links TRBV5-4 with TRBJ2-7; 14 nucleotides match TRBD2. The CDR3 loop spans 15 amino acids. The J segment lost 7 bases and the V segment lost 4 bases, leaving 7 bases of the junction unmatched. From germline, CDR1 is SGHNT and CDR2 YYREEE (reference sequence). CDR3 DNA: TGTGCCAGCAGCCGACTAGCGGGAGGGCCGGGGGAGCAGTACTTC. Amino acids: CASSRLAGGPGEQYF.

The V and J genes are TRBV11-2 and TRBJ2-3, with unresolved D. CDR1 is SGHAT, CDR2 FQNNGV, per germline. The CDR3 totals 14 residues. V lost 1 base and J 5 bases, leaving 10 bases between the germline ends. The CDR3 DNA follows: TGTGCCAGCAGCTTAGGCACGGGCGGAGATACGCAGTATTTT. Amino acid sequence: CASSLGTGGDTQYF.

This clone was observed many times. This sample includes further DNA sequences coding for the same CDR3. V usage is TRBV9 and J usage is TRBJ1-1, with D hard to call. The germline V gene encodes CDR1 SGDLS and CDR2 YYNGEE. The CDR3 sequence is 13 residues long. Trimming removed 0 bases from V and 4 bases from J, with 7 bases in between. The CDR3 protein is CASSVAWGTEAFF. In DNA form, the CDR3 reads TGTGCCAGCAGCGTAGCGTGGGGCACTGAAGCTTTCTTT.

The genes are TRBV7-6 and TRBJ1-3; 8 nucleotides match TRBD1. The CDR3 has 17 amino acids. V shed 1 base and J 2 bases; nucleotides not matched to a gene: 7. Germline V CDR1 and CDR2: SGHVS, FNYEAQ. The CDR3 region is CASSLDGQGFAGNTIYF. In DNA, the CDR3 is TGTGCCAGCAGCTTAGACGGACAGGGTTTTGCTGGAAACACCATATATTTT.

DNA of the CDR3: TGTGCCAGCAGTTACCGGGACAGGGTTGGAGAGCAGTACTTC. Its translation is CASSYRDRVGEQYF. This chain connects TRBV27 to TRBJ2-7; 9 bases match TRBD1. Germline values: CDR1 MNHEY, CDR2 SMNVEV (reference sequence). The CDR3 covers 14 residues. V lost 4 bases and J lost 7; bases outside the gene matches: 8.

The V and J genes are TRBV19 and TRBJ2-7; D call uncertain. This CDR3 region has 14 residues. The V and J ends lost 5 bases and 5 bases respectively, with 16 bases between them. Germline CDR1 and CDR2: LNHDA and SQIVND (reference sequence). In DNA form, the CDR3 reads TGTGCCAGTAGTCCCCGATTGTCGAAAGACGAGCAGTACTTC. It codes for CASSPRLSKDEQYF.

The chain recombines TRBV5-8 with TRBJ2-2; TRBD2 might be the D (5 bases). The CDR3 has 17 residues. Trimming took 0 bases from V and 0 from J, leaving 12 bases between them. Germline V lookup: CDR1 SGHTS, CDR2 YDEGEE. CDR3 loop: CASSLGLGKANTGELFF. As DNA, the CDR3 is TGTGCCAGCAGCTTGGGTCTCGGGAAAGCGAACACCGGGGAGCTGTTTTTT.

The gene calls are TRBV2 and TRBJ1-2; maybe TRBD1 (5 bases). CDR1 is SNHLY, CDR2 FYNNEI, per germline. The CDR3 has 16 amino acids. V was clipped by 3 bases and J by 2 bases, with 16 bases between them. In nucleotides, the CDR3 is TGTGCCAGCAGTGAGGTTGGGGGGATGCAAAACTATGGCTACACCTTC. As protein: CASSEVGGMQNYGYTF.

This sequence joins TRBV29-1 and TRBJ1-4; D ambiguous. The germline V and J ends were trimmed by 6 bases and 2 bases, with 13 bases remaining between them. Germline-derived CDR1 and CDR2 are SQVTM and ANQGSEA. The CDR3 has 14 amino acids. In DNA, the CDR3 is TGCAGCGTGCGCAGGTCCCGCACTAATGAAAAACTGTTTTTT. It codes for CSVRRSRTNEKLFF.

This chain links TRBV7-8 with TRBJ2-7, with TRBD2 as a possible D gene (5 bases). The V gene lost 1 base and the J gene lost 3 bases, with 10 bases spanning the gap. Per the germline V gene, CDR1 is SGHVS and CDR2 is FQNEAQ. This CDR3 has 14 amino acids. CDR3 DNA sequence: TGTGCCAGCAGCTTAGTTGGTGAGGGCTACGAGCAGTACTTC. Translating gives CASSLVGEGYEQYF.

The rearrangement uses TRBV19 and TRBJ1-1; D not certain. V lost 3 bases and J 1 base, leaving 6 bases between the germline ends. CDR1 and CDR2 from the germline V gene are LNHDA and SQIVND (reference sequence). The length of the CDR3 is 13 residues. CDR3 in amino acids: CASSIFGNTEAFF. The CDR3 DNA is TGTGCCAGTAGTATTTTCGGGAACACTGAAGCTTTCTTT.

The chain uses TRBV2 and TRBJ2-7; 8 bases align to TRBD2. Germline V CDR1 and CDR2: SNHLY, FYNNEI. Losses at the gene ends were 2 bases for V and 1 base for J; bases not matched to a gene: 1. The CDR3 contains 14 residues. CDR3 protein: CASSETSGSYEQYF. The CDR3 nucleotides are TGTGCCAGCAGTGAAACTAGCGGATCCTACGAGCAGTACTTC.

The V call is TRBV6-4, the J call TRBJ2-3, with D perhaps given as TRBD1 or TRBD2 (5 bases each). V was clipped by 3 bases and J by 3 bases, with 13 bases between them. The CDR3 totals 15 residues. Germline V lookup: CDR1 MRHNA, CDR2 SNTAGT. CDR3 coding DNA: TGTGCCAGCAGTGATCGCCAGGGCGGGACAGATACGCAGTATTTT. Amino acids: CASSDRQGGTDTQYF.

The J gene is TRBJ1-2, the V gene TRBV19, with a weak D call TRBD1 (5 bases). Trimming left V 7 bases short and J 4 bases short, with 16 bases between. Germline CDR1 reads LNHDA; CDR2 reads SQIVND (reference sequence). This CDR3 is built from 14 residues. In nucleotides, the CDR3 is TGTGCCAGTACCCCTCAGGGACTCGGCTATGGCTACACCTTC. This encodes CASTPQGLGYGYTF.